This T cell receptor (beta chain) was profiled in a study of identical twins (dated by TCRdb to the mid-2010s). Describing the broader study: The study deep-sequenced TCR alpha and beta repertoires from monozygotic twins, unrelated adults of various ages and cord blood to test whether fetal clonotypes persist. Replicate twin experiments were performed at different times using different library preparation protocols to rule out contamination. The full study reports these points: Because the same donors could not be followed over many years, the conclusions relied on cross-sectional statistical analysis. Compared with coincidental sharing between unrelated individuals, an excess of low generation-probability sequences was observed among out-of-frame TCR alpha sequences shared between twins. In beta out-of-frame sequences, excess twin sharing was weaker, because having fewer shared sequences lowered the signal-to-noise ratio. In monozygotic twins, recombination models systematically underestimated out-of-frame TCR alpha sharing, but the models matched the sharing seen between unrelated individuals. Invariant T cells such as MAIT and iNKT could partly confound zero-insertion analyses, although diverse VJ usage argued against such confounding for most clonotypes. Abundant cord blood beta clonotypes carried fewer insertions; young adult naive repertoires showed a weaker similar trend, while memory repertoires showed none.

This clonotype was seen a handful of times. Its antigen is currently not known. No base quality values were provided; no much bigger clone lies one nucleotide off. The germline V gene (reference sequence) supplies CDR1 LGHDT and CDR2 YNNKEL. V is trimmed back by 1 base and J by 6 bases, and the junction contains 1 base that no gene match accounts for. There are 14 amino acids in the CDR3, from cysteine to phenylalanine inclusive. The DNA shown is the 42-base CDR3, in frame from base 1. Library construction relied on 5' RACE. The data were produced on an Illumina HiSeq 2000. Template switching added a universal primer binding site, and the final cDNA carried a unique molecular identifier that allowed TCR cDNA molecules to be counted accurately. Specific primers in the conserved constant-segment region were used to synthesize first-strand cDNA for TCR alpha and beta chains. To control for contamination, every cDNA library carried two barcodes: a SMART-Mk sample barcode plus Illumina barcodes. TruSeq adapter sequences along with Illumina sample barcodes were introduced in two successive PCR steps. Sequencing of the TCR alpha and beta cDNA libraries was done on the Illumina HiSeq platform using custom primers. The paper's processing steps were these. MiGEC processed the raw reads to extract unique molecular identifiers, while MiXCR was used to determine the CDR3 positions. Recombination models were inferred per individual with the repgenHMM and IGoR tools using an EM algorithm. The tcR package in R was used for shared clonotype analysis, with sharing normalized by the product of cloneset sizes. Out-of-frame nonproductive sequences were analyzed to study raw recombination free of thymic and clonal selection effects. Using fastp at Q25 and MiXCR, TCRdb reprocessed the public reads and kept productive beta chains. Rows are combined by CDR3 protein, so each entry shows the most common genes and DNA. TCRdb, not the authors, supplied the V and J calls. Across this sample there are 350,000 or so distinct CDR3 sequences, with 8.5% to 10% seen only once. The ten biggest clones cover roughly 8.9% of the sample.

Every donor in the study was a healthy Caucasian. The study also sequenced three unrelated non-twin adults: a male aged 18 to 30, a male aged 50 to 60 and a female aged 50 to 60. Miltenyi CD45RO+ enrichment and human naive T-cell isolation kits were used to isolate memory (CD45RO+) and naive T cells from PBMC. Sequenced material: naive T cells sorted from blood. The cell subset or site label for this specimen denotes: cells isolated with a human naive T-cell isolation kit. The TCR sequence derives from a woman aged 50 to 65 in good health. The receptor chain draws on TRBV3-1 and TRBJ2-7; the junction holds 12 bases that match TRBD1. The CDR3 reads as follows: CASSQGGQGAEQYF. The nucleotide sequence is given as TGTGCCAGCAGCCAAGGGGGACAGGGGGCCGAGCAGTACTTC.